This entry features one T cell receptor (beta chain) sequence. This entry comes from a study of shared clonotypes between healthy human individuals. Those who donated, Caucasian adults without exception, all lived in Nashville, Tennessee. Method: immunoSEQ multiplex PCR; TCRdb's copy keeps in-frame clones and lacks some. The data show some 650,000 clones, about 96% seen once. Sequences were obtained from naive CD4+ T cells sorted from blood. Regarding subset: CD45RA+ positively selected. This TCR was sampled from a woman between 25 and 40 years old in good health.

Here the CDR3 reads CASSPTLAGTGGYEQYF. The CDR3 nucleotides read TGCGCCAGCAGCCCCACCTTGGCCGGGACAGGGGGATACGAGCAGTACTTC. This sequence joins TRBV4-1 and TRBJ2-7; TRBD1 agrees at 11 bases. The CDR3 covers 17 residues. Germline CDR1 MGHRA, CDR2 YSYEKL. The J segment lost 4 bases and the V segment lost 4 bases, leaving 12 bases of the junction unmatched.